The sequence of this TCR beta chain was determined in a study of shared clonotypes between healthy human individuals. About the study: Each donor's CD8 memory used one plate, CD8 naive two, each CD4 subset three. Study-wide results and caveats: Richness estimates generally favored naive over memory subsets. Depth of sequencing was expected to influence donor clonotype sharing.

This clone was seen just once. Its antigen is unknown. TCRdb keeps only in-frame clones here, not all; method: immunoSEQ multiplex PCR. The sample holds about 1.1 million clones; approximately 80% are singletons and the top ten take about 0.52%. The specimen sequenced was memory CD4+ T cells from PBMCs. As to subset: CD45RA-negative fraction. This receptor was taken from a man aged 18 to 35 in good health. Some clones in this sample may be carry-over from other donors' samples.

CDR3 amino acids: CSVEGEAGSGEKLFF. In DNA, the CDR3 is TGCAGCGTTGAAGGAGAGGCAGGGTCAGGTGAAAAACTGTTTTTT. The chain has TRBV29-1 and TRBJ1-4, with a tentative D call TRBD1 (5 bases). This CDR3 is 15 amino acids long. V was clipped by 1 base and J by 7 bases, with 16 bases between them. The germline V gene encodes CDR1 SQVTM and CDR2 ANQGSEA.